The rows below give T cell receptor beta chains drawn from one sample of a study of cytomegalovirus exposure and HLA in healthy donors. The method was immunoSEQ multiplex PCR; TCRdb's version includes in-frame clones alone and lacks a portion of them. Of some 220,000 clones listed, roughly 78% are singletons. Sample: PBMCs. These receptors all come from a boy between 5 and 17 years old in good health and CMV-seronegative. Both conserved end residues are part of each CDR3. Fields, in order: V gene, clone size, J gene, D gene, CDR3 protein, CDR3 DNA. A D gene is named only where the DNA matches it firmly. The size entry is marked missing in some rows and otherwise reads once, few, many or a size class.

TRBV6-1	.	TRBJ2-5	.	CASKGFGETQYF	TGTGCCAGCAAGGGGTTTGGGGAGACCCAGTACTTC
TRBV7-6	.	TRBJ2-3	.	CASSWTVATDTQYF	TGTGCCAGCAGCTGGACAGTTGCCACAGATACGCAGTATTTT
TRBV30	.	TRBJ1-2	.	CAWNLRSNYGYTF	TGTGCCTGGAATCTGAGATCTAACTATGGCTACACCTTC
TRBV4-2	few	TRBJ2-2	TRBD2	CASSQVLAGGLRELFF	TGTGCCAGCAGCCAAGTGCTAGCGGGGGGGCTAAGGGAGCTGTTTTTT
TRBV19	once	TRBJ1-4	.	CASSIGGGVGTNEKLFF	TGTGCCAGTAGTATAGGGGGGGGTGTCGGAACTAATGAAAAACTGTTTTTT
TRBV6-6	few	TRBJ1-1	.	CASSYGRTEAFF	TGTGCCAGCAGTTACGGGCGAACTGAAGCTTTCTTT
TRBV29-1	.	TRBJ2-3	TRBD2	CSVSPFGGADTQYF	TGCAGCGTTTCCCCTTTTGGGGGGGCAGATACGCAGTATTTT
TRBV27	.	TRBJ1-1	TRBD1	CASSATGVRTEAFF	TGTGCCAGCAGTGCGACAGGGGTTAGAACTGAAGCTTTCTTT
TRBV19	.	TRBJ2-1	TRBD2	CASSLNPERGGNNEQFF	TGTGCCAGTAGTCTCAACCCGGAGCGGGGGGGTAACAATGAGCAGTTCTTC
TRBV10-3	.	TRBJ2-7	.	CAISESLGSVLSYEQYF	TGTGCCATCAGTGAGTCGTTGGGTAGCGTCCTCAGCTACGAGCAGTACTTC
TRBV7-5	.	TRBJ1-1	.	CARSTGSEAFF	TGTGCCAGAAGCACAGGGTCTGAAGCTTTCTTT
TRBV21-1	few	TRBJ1-2	.	CASSKEREGTSGYTF	TGTGCCAGCAGCAAAGAGAGGGAGGGGACGAGTGGCTACACCTTC
TRBV7-3	.	TRBJ2-3	TRBD2	CASSPTSGGLDTQYF	TGTGCCAGCAGCCCGACTAGCGGGGGTTTAGATACGCAGTATTTT
TRBV5-6	.	TRBJ2-6	.	CASSLLGSGANVLTF	TGTGCCAGCAGCTTGCTAGGATCTGGGGCCAACGTCCTGACTTTC
TRBV30	.	TRBJ2-3	.	CAWSKSLTYTDTQYF	TGTGCCTGGAGCAAATCTCTTACTTACACAGATACGCAGTATTTT
TRBV2	.	TRBJ2-1	TRBD1	CAGQGNRAVGNEQFF	TGTGCCGGACAGGGAAATAGGGCGGTTGGTAATGAGCAGTTCTTC
TRBV7-3	.	TRBJ1-6	.	CASSPNGPYNSPLHF	TGTGCCAGCAGCCCGAACGGTCCCTATAATTCACCCCTCCACTTT
TRBV7-9	.	TRBJ1-6	.	CSSSTSSSPLHF	TGTTCCAGCAGTACTTCTTCTTCACCCCTCCACTTT
TRBV4-2	.	TRBJ2-3	.	CASSHAQGKTDTQYF	TGTGCCAGCAGCCATGCACAGGGTAAGACAGATACGCAGTATTTT
TRBV6-5	few	TRBJ1-1	.	CASSYSLETEAFF	TGTGCCAGCAGTTACAGTCTTGAGACTGAAGCTTTCTTT
TRBV29-1	.	TRBJ1-1	TRBD1	CSVGEQGSKGNTEAFF	TGCAGCGTTGGGGAACAGGGGTCCAAGGGGAACACTGAAGCTTTCTTT
TRBV6-6	.	TRBJ2-5	TRBD2	CASRAAGLARGETQYF	TGTGCCAGCAGGGCAGCAGGACTAGCCCGAGGAGAGACCCAGTACTTC
TRBV2	.	TRBJ1-1	TRBD1	CASSLQGLEAFF	TGTGCCAGCAGTTTACAGGGGTTGGAAGCTTTCTTT
TRBV30	.	TRBJ1-2	.	CACQRYSHYGYTF	TGTGCCTGCCAAAGGTACAGCCACTATGGCTACACCTTC
TRBV7-9	.	TRBJ1-2	.	CSSSFGGGYGYTF	TGTTCCAGCAGCTTCGGGGGGGGCTATGGCTACACCTTC
TRBV23-1	.	TRBJ2-5	TRBD1	CASSPGQGARKTQYF	TGCGCCAGCAGTCCGGGACAGGGGGCGAGGAAGACCCAGTACTTC
TRBV9	.	TRBJ2-5	TRBD1	CASSAGTGAKETQYF	TGTGCCAGCAGCGCAGGGACAGGGGCCAAAGAGACCCAGTACTTC
TRBV29-1	.	TRBJ2-5	.	CSARLLVVETQYF	TGCAGCGCAAGACTACTAGTCGTAGAGACCCAGTACTTC
TRBV10-3	.	TRBJ2-1	TRBD1	CAISESWTGAYNEQFF	TGTGCCATCAGTGAGAGCTGGACAGGGGCCTACAATGAGCAGTTCTTC
TRBV5-4	.	TRBJ2-3	TRBD2	CASSAPPGGPGDTQYF	TGTGCCAGCAGCGCCCCTCCGGGAGGGCCAGGAGATACGCAGTATTTT
TRBV14	.	TRBJ1-1	.	CASSPTGFGAFF	TGTGCCAGCAGCCCTACAGGATTTGGAGCTTTCTTT
TRBV6-6	.	TRBJ2-1	.	CASTTWGVGYNEQFF	TGTGCCAGCACCACCTGGGGGGTCGGATACAATGAGCAGTTCTTC
TRBV15	few	TRBJ2-5	.	CATSRAPAGETQYF	TGTGCCACCAGCAGAGCCCCCGCGGGGGAGACCCAGTACTTC
TRBV29-1	.	TRBJ2-1	.	CSVQGRASYNEQFF	TGCAGCGTTCAGGGCCGGGCCTCCTACAATGAGCAGTTCTTC
TRBV5-1	few	TRBJ1-4	.	CASSPLEGVYEKLFF	TGCGCCAGCAGTCCGTTGGAGGGTGTATATGAAAAACTGTTTTTT
TRBV30	.	TRBJ1-5	.	CAFEQGNQPQHF	TGTGCCTTTGAACAGGGAAATCAGCCCCAGCATTTT
TRBV2	.	TRBJ2-2	.	CASSQEPNTGELFF	TGTGCCAGCAGCCAGGAACCTAACACCGGGGAGCTGTTTTTT
TRBV25-1	.	TRBJ1-4	TRBD1	CASTEPTGGGTNEKLFF	TGTGCCAGCACAGAACCGACAGGGGGGGGAACTAATGAAAAACTGTTTTTT